This TCR beta chain comes out of a study of blood T cells in healthy people across ages. Trimming cost V 4 bases and J 3 bases, with 17 bases left between them. This CDR3 has 15 amino acids. Per the germline V gene, CDR1 is SGHRS and CDR2 is YFSETQ. With a J-beta primer mix and a sample-barcoded 5' primer, a second PCR ran about 7 to 12 cycles. MiXCR, applied by TCRdb to the 5' RACE reads, yields one record per CDR3 protein. The data show approximately 810,000 distinct CDR3 sequences, 25% to 35% seen once. The V and J genes are TRBV5-1 and TRBJ2-7, with D perhaps TRBD1 (6 bases). The sequence derives from a woman at least 80 years old in good health. Sequenced sample: blood. CDR3 amino acids: CASSPGGGIGYEQYF. In DNA, the CDR3 is TGCGCCAGCAGCCCGGGTGGGGGCATAGGCTACGAGCAGTACTTC.